These 2 T cell receptor beta chains share one sample of origin, sequenced in a study of cytomegalovirus exposure and HLA in healthy donors. 13 Jbeta primers and 60 Vbeta primers were used for the PCR. Assay: immunoSEQ multiplex PCR; the TCRdb copy retains only in-frame clones and omits some. The sample carries 95,000 to 150,000 clones, 55% to 75% recorded once. Sequencing used PBMCs. The receptors come from a man aged 25-45 years in good health and CMV-seronegative.

The chain couples TRBV5-6 to TRBJ2-2; 9 bases match TRBD1. Per germline, CDR1 SGHDT and CDR2 YYEEEE. There are 15 residues in the CDR3. V was clipped by 2 bases and J by 7 bases; unmatched bases: 6. The CDR3 region has the DNA TGTGCCAGCAGCTTCTACAGGGGGCCGGACGGGGAGCTGTTTTTT. It encodes CASSFYRGPDGELFF.

The chain uses TRBV19 and TRBJ2-2; D may be TRBD2 (5 bases). CDR1 LNHDA and CDR2 SQIVND come from the germline V gene (reference sequence). The CDR3 length is 14 residues. V dropped 3 bases and J dropped 5 bases, with 10 bases sitting between them. The CDR3 DNA reads TGTGCCAGTAGTATCCCACCGGGGACCGGGGAGCTGTTTTTT. This sequence encodes CASSIPPGTGELFF. Together with reference TRBV19 and TRBJ2-2, the CDR3 gives the full variable domain: DGGITQSPKYLFRKEGQNVTLSCEQNLNHDAMYWYRQDPGQGLRLIYYSQIVNDFQKGDIAEGYSVSREKKESFPLTVTSAQKNPTAFYLCASSIPPGTGELFFGEGSRLTVL.